These 7 T cell receptor beta chains share one sample of origin, sequenced in a study of T cells in Graves' hyperthyroidism and ophthalmopathy (dated by TCRdb to the late 2010s). The library relied on multiplex PCR. Sequencing was carried out with an Illumina HiSeq 2000. The TCR beta CDR3 regions were amplified from the RNA transcripts. A first-round RT-PCR of the TCR CDR3 used the HTBI primer set with the Qiagen OneStep RT-PCR kit. TCRdb's own reprocessing of the public reads used fastp at Q25 and MiXCR and kept productive beta chains. Records with the same CDR3 protein are collapsed into one entry carrying the most frequent genes and DNA. This sample comprises 350,000 to 400,000 distinct CDR3 sequences, about 15% of them detected only once. Roughly 33% of the sample lies in the top ten. Input material: blood. The receptors were gathered from a young woman with Graves' hyperthyroidism.

This clonotype was seen ten or more times. The V and J genes are TRBV3-1 and TRBJ1-4; TRBD1 is a possible D gene (5 bases). V was shortened by 8 bases and J by 6 bases, with 10 bases between the two germline ends. This CDR3 contains 12 residues. Germline assignment: CDR1 LGHDT and CDR2 YNNKEL (reference sequence). The CDR3 coding sequence is TGTGCCAGCGGGGACTTTGATGAAAAACTGTTTTTT. Its protein product is CASGDFDEKLFF.

The chain carries TRBV18 and TRBJ2-5; 8 positions match TRBD1. Losses at the gene ends were 2 bases for V and 5 bases for J; bases not matched to a gene: 7. In germline, CDR1 is KGHSH, CDR2 LQKENI. CDR3 length: 15 residues. DNA of the CDR3: TGTGCCAGCTCACCAACAGGACAGGGTGGGGAGACCCAGTACTTC. Protein: CASSPTGQGGETQYF.

This clonotype was seen at least ten times. This chain links TRBV5-1 with TRBJ2-3; D gene ambiguous. The CDR3 is 15 amino acids. Trimming removed 0 bases at V and 0 bases at J, with 8 bases between. CDR1 and CDR2 (germline): SGHRS, YFSETQ. The CDR3 reads CASSLAVSSTDTQYF. Written as DNA, the CDR3 is TGCGCCAGCAGCTTGGCGGTTTCTAGCACAGATACGCAGTATTTT.

This clonotype was recorded many times. V and J are TRBV6-1 and TRBJ2-1; 10 positions agree with TRBD1. The CDR3 length is 13 residues. The germline CDR1 and CDR2 sequences are MNHNS and SASEGT. With 10 bases clipped from V and 4 bases from J, the junction kept 4 bases outside the gene matches. This CDR3 is CANRQGAYNEQFF. DNA for the CDR3: TGTGCCAACCGACAGGGGGCTTACAATGAGCAGTTCTTC.

This clonotype was counted a few times. V and J are TRBV6-1 and TRBJ1-5; D is undetermined. The V gene's germline CDR1 is MNHNS and CDR2 SASEGT. This CDR3 has 16 residues. The germline V and J ends were trimmed by 1 base and 0 bases, with 10 bases remaining between them. In DNA form, the CDR3 reads TGTGCCAGCAGTGAAGTGCGACAACCTAGCAATCAGCCCCAGCATTTT. Encoded protein: CASSEVRQPSNQPQHF.

This clonotype was seen only a few times. The CDR3 loop reads CASSPSGTGGGEQYF. CDR3 nucleotides: TGTGCCAGCTCACCGTCCGGGACAGGGGGCGGCGAGCAGTACTTC. The chain links TRBV18 to TRBJ2-7, with TRBD1 identical over 12 bases. CDR3 length: 15 residues. The trim removed 3 bases at V and 6 bases at J, leaving 6 bases unmatched. Per germline, CDR1 KGHSH and CDR2 LQKENI. Full variable domain (missing parts from reference TRBV18 and TRBJ2-7): NAGVMQNPRHLVRRRGQEARLRCSPMKGHSHVYWYRQLPEEGLKFMVYLQKENIIDESGMPKERFSAEFPKEGPSILRIQQVVRGDSAAYFCASSPSGTGGGEQYFGPGTRLTVT.

The chain recombines TRBV5-4 with TRBJ1-1; D gene ambiguous. In germline, CDR1 is SGHNT, CDR2 YYREEE (reference sequence). V dropped 4 bases and J dropped 2 bases, with 12 bases sitting between them. This CDR3 has 14 amino acids. The CDR3 DNA follows: TGTGCCAGCAGCCCATCAACAGCAAACACTGAAGCTTTCTTT. Translating it yields CASSPSTANTEAFF.